This T cell receptor beta chain was recorded in a study of blood T cell repertoires in COVID-19. Study summary: The United States, Italy and Spain supplied acute and convalescent COVID-19 samples.

Sequencing used immunoSEQ multiplex PCR; TCRdb keeps in-frame clones, though not all of them. The data show 30,000 to 35,000 clones, with 60% to 80% seen just once and roughly 14% held by the top ten. The CDR3 covers 12 residues. Per the germline V gene, CDR1 is MDHEN and CDR2 is SYDVKM. V lost 3 bases and J lost 10, with 9 bases in between. The sequenced sample was peripheral blood. The gene calls are TRBV28 and TRBJ1-4; possible D gene TRBD1, 6 bases. The TCR sequence derives from a man older than 75 with active or convalescent COVID-19. CDR3 nucleotide sequence: TGTGCCAGCAGTTTGCCCAGGGGAAAACTGTTTTTT. Its translation: CASSLPRGKLFF.